One and the same sample provided the 17 T cell receptor beta chains below, sequenced in a study of cytomegalovirus exposure and HLA in healthy donors (dated by TCRdb to about 2017). Library prep was done by the immunoSEQ multiplex PCR assay. The multiplex PCR relied on a mix of 60 forward primers for TCR Vbeta segments and 13 reverse primers for TCR Jbeta segments. Imported from immuneACCESS, the table was reduced by TCRdb to in-frame sequences with V and J called. These copies leave out some clones; in studies compared against another copy, an unresolved V gene accounts for under half, and the cause of the remainder is not known. This sample lists 100,000 or so clones; approximately 82% were detected once. The biggest ten clones account for around 8.5% of the sample. Material for sequencing was PBMCs. Every receptor here comes from a man aged 35 to 55 in good health and CMV-seropositive.

This chain links TRBV28 with TRBJ1-1; TRBD1 is a possible D gene (5 bases). V was pared by 5 bases and J by 7 bases, with 11 bases between. This CDR3 has 12 amino acids. Germline V lookup: CDR1 MDHEN, CDR2 SYDVKM. The DNA for the CDR3 is TGTGCCAGCAGTCTCCTCAGGGTTGAAGCTTTCTTT. It specifies CASSLLRVEAFF.

V is TRBV5-5 and J is TRBJ1-1, with TRBD1 as a possible D gene (6 bases). CDR3 length equals 14 residues. Germline assignment: CDR1 SGHKS and CDR2 YYEKEE (reference sequence). Trimming shortened V by 1 base and J by 3 bases, and 10 bases separated the two germline ends. CDR3 in amino acids: CASSLNRVYTEAFF. CDR3 nucleotide sequence: TGTGCCAGCAGCTTGAACAGGGTTTACACTGAAGCTTTCTTT.

J is TRBJ2-2 and V is TRBV9; 9 bases fit TRBD1. Germline V gene sequence: CDR1 SGDLS, CDR2 YYNGEE. CDR3 length equals 15 residues. J was trimmed by 6 bases and V by 4 bases; bases with no gene match: 7. CDR3 loop: CASSPIGQGSGELFF. In DNA, the CDR3 is TGTGCCAGCAGCCCGATTGGACAGGGGTCCGGGGAGCTGTTTTTT.

The chain carries TRBV23-1 and TRBJ2-2; 11 nucleotides match TRBD2. TRBV23-1 is identified as an open reading frame with a role that is uncertain. V lost 7 bases and J lost 5; bases outside the gene matches: 6. This CDR3 is 15 amino acids long. This chain's CDR3 is CASTHRTSGTGELFF. In DNA, the CDR3 is TGCGCCAGCACCCACCGGACTAGCGGGACCGGGGAGCTGTTTTTT.

The V call is TRBV7-8, the J call TRBJ2-4; the D is unclear. Germline assignment: CDR1 SGHVS and CDR2 FQNEAQ. V lost 5 bases and J lost 6, with 17 bases in between. CDR3 length: 15 residues. This chain's CDR3 is CASSLFGGATNIQYF. The CDR3 coding sequence is TGTGCCAGCAGCCTCTTCGGCGGAGCGACAAACATTCAGTACTTC.

The chain joins TRBV28 to TRBJ2-7; tentatively, D is TRBD2 (7 bases). The CDR3 consists of 15 residues. Germline V gene data show CDR1 as MDHEN and CDR2 as SYDVKM. V dropped 6 bases and J dropped 2 bases, with 17 bases sitting between them. The CDR3 nucleotides read TGTGCCAGCAGCCCCGCGGGGGCAGGGACCTACGAGCAGTACTTC. Protein: CASSPAGAGTYEQYF.

This clone has a handful of counts. This chain joins TRBV7-2 and TRBJ2-7, with TRBD2 matching over 9 bases. There are 13 residues in the CDR3. CDR1 and CDR2 (germline): SGHTA, FQGNSA. The J segment lost 7 bases and the V segment lost 5 bases, leaving 6 bases of the junction unmatched. The CDR3 sequence: CASSTRLAGEQYF. The CDR3 nucleotides are TGTGCCAGCAGCACCCGGCTAGCGGGAGAGCAGTACTTC.

This rearrangement joins TRBV28 to TRBJ1-5; 8 bases are shared with TRBD1. Looked up from germline, CDR1 is MDHEN and CDR2 is SYDVKM. The CDR3 spans 14 residues. Trimming cost V 3 bases and J 4 bases; bases outside gene matches: 2. The CDR3 nucleotides read TGTGCCAGCAGTTTCCGGACAGGGAATCAGCCCCAGCATTTT. The encoded protein is CASSFRTGNQPQHF.

V is TRBV4-2 and J is TRBJ2-1, with D possibly TRBD2 on 6 matching bases. Trimming shortened V by 0 bases and J by 7 bases, and 7 bases separated the two germline ends. The CDR3 runs 13 residues. CDR1 is LGHNA, CDR2 YNFKEQ, per germline. The CDR3 region is CASSQDGRNEQFF. CDR3 in DNA: TGTGCCAGCAGCCAAGATGGGAGGAATGAGCAGTTCTTC.

V is TRBV5-1 and J is TRBJ2-2; 7 nucleotides line up with TRBD2. This CDR3 has 15 amino acids. V was pared by 4 bases and J by 6 bases, with 9 bases of the junction left unmatched. CDR1 is SGHRS, CDR2 YFSETQ, per germline. The CDR3 bases are TGCGCCAGCAGCCTTTTCGCGGGAGCGGCCGGGGAGCTGTTTTTT. Translated, it gives CASSLFAGAAGELFF.

This clone was seen a single time. The chain combines TRBV9 with TRBJ2-3; no reliable D call. The CDR3 covers 15 residues. V was shortened by 0 bases and J by 0 bases, with 8 bases between the two germline ends. Per the germline V gene, CDR1 is SGDLS and CDR2 is YYNGEE. CDR3 DNA: TGTGCCAGCAGCGTAGGGGCATCTAGCACAGATACGCAGTATTTT. Its protein product is CASSVGASSTDTQYF.

The gene calls are TRBV19 and TRBJ1-6; D is unresolved. The CDR3 consists of 15 residues. Germline CDR1 is LNHDA and CDR2 is SQIVND (reference sequence). Trimming removed 3 bases at V and 7 bases at J, with 13 bases between. This CDR3 is CASSIWSTENSPLHF. CDR3 coding DNA: TGTGCCAGTAGTATCTGGTCAACAGAGAATTCACCCCTCCACTTT.

This chain uses TRBV27 with TRBJ2-1; 11 bases fit TRBD2. The CDR3 spans 16 residues. Per germline, CDR1 MNHEY and CDR2 SMNVEV (reference sequence). The junction had 7 bases not matched to a gene; V was cut back by 5 bases and J by 4 bases. CDR3 sequence reads: CASSPYASGGYNEQFF. The DNA of the CDR3 is TGTGCCAGCAGTCCCTACGCTAGCGGGGGGTACAATGAGCAGTTCTTC.

This clone appeared a few times. The rearrangement joins TRBV4-1 to TRBJ2-7; 11 bases match TRBD2. With V trimmed by 2 bases and J by 7 bases, 4 bases remained unmatched. This CDR3 has 14 amino acids. Germline lookup yields CDR1 MGHRA and CDR2 YSYEKL. CDR3 in amino acids: CASSQRLAGGEQYF. The CDR3 DNA sequence: TGCGCCAGCAGCCAAAGGCTAGCGGGAGGAGAGCAGTACTTC.

The count of this clone is one. V gene TRBV7-2 combines with J gene TRBJ2-1; maybe TRBD2 (6 bases). Trimming took 1 base from V and 0 from J, leaving 7 bases between them. Per the germline V gene, CDR1 is SGHTA and CDR2 is FQGNSA. This CDR3 has 15 amino acids. CDR3 coding DNA: TGTGCCAGCAGCTTAGAGGGAGGCTCCTACAATGAGCAGTTCTTC. Residues: CASSLEGGSYNEQFF.

V is TRBV5-6 and J is TRBJ2-3, with TRBD2 matching over 10 bases. The V gene's germline CDR1 is SGHDT and CDR2 YYEEEE. This CDR3 has 15 residues. V was pared by 4 bases and J by 5 bases, with 7 bases of the junction left unmatched. CDR3 DNA: TGTGCCAGCAGCACGCTAGCGGGAGTAGAAGATACGCAGTATTTT. Encoded protein: CASSTLAGVEDTQYF. Using reference TRBV5-6 and TRBJ2-3 for the parts outside the CDR3, the full variable domain is DAGVTQSPTHLIKTRGQQVTLRCSPKSGHDTVSWYQQALGQGPQFIFQYYEEEERQRGNFPDRFSGHQFPNYSSELNVNALLLGDSALYLCASSTLAGVEDTQYFGPGTRLTVL.

The chain couples TRBV19 to TRBJ2-3, with D maybe TRBD2 (5 bases). Trimming cost V 7 bases and J 0 bases, with 14 bases left between them. CDR3 length equals 15 residues. From germline, CDR1 is LNHDA and CDR2 SQIVND (reference sequence). The CDR3: CASTMRATSTDTQYF. CDR3 DNA: TGTGCCAGTACGATGAGGGCAACTAGCACAGATACGCAGTATTTT.